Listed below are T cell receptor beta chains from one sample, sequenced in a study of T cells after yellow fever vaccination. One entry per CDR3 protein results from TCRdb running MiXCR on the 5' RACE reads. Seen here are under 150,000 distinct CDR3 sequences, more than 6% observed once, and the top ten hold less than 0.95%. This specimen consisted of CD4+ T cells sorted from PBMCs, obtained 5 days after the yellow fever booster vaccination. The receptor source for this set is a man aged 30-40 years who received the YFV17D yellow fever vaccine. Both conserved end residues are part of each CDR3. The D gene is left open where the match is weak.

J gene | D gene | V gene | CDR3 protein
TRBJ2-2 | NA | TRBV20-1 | CSANSQGAGELFF
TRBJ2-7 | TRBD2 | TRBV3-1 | CASSQASGRAGDYEQYF
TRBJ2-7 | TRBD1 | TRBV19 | CASTPGQHPYEQYF
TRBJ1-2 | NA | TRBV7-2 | CASSLGPGTNYGYTF
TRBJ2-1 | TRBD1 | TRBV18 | CASSPEQGGSEQFF
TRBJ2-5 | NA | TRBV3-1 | CASSQGRGEETQYF
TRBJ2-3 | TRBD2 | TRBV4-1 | CASSQGGVAGGATDTQYF
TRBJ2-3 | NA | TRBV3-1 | CASSQMSGSTDTQYF
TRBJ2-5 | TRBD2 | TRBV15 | CATSKGEGGPGRETQYF
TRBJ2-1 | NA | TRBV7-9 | CASSLAPGLIYNEQFF
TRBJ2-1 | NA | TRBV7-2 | CASSSRAALNEQFF
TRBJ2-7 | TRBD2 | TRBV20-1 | CCARDAKLADSSYEQYF
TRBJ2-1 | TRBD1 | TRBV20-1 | CSARDPTTGVYNEQFF
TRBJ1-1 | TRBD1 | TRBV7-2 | CASSSAGTGGLEAFF
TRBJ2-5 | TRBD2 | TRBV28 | CASSLLTSGRETQYF
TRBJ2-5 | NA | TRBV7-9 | CASSPRRGTYQETQYF
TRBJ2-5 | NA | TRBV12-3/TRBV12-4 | CASSLARVETQYF
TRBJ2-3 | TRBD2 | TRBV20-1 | CSARGRAGAGDTQYF
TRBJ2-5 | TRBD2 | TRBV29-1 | CSVGGSGQETQYF
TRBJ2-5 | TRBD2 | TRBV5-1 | CASSATGTSYETQYF
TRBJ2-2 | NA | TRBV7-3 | CASSFASGELFF
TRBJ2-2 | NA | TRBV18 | CASSPRDARDRAITGELFF
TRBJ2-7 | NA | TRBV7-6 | CASSPPALDHEQYF
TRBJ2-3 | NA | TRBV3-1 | CASSQERLDTQYF
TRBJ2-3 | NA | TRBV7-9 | CASSINVLAGKDTQYF
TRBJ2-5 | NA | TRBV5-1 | CASSFGVQETQYF
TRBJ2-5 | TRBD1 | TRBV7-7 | CASSLTGQGATQYF
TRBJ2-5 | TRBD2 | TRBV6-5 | CASSYQGLAGGDTQYF
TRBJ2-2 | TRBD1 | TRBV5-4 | CASSRTGGSELFF
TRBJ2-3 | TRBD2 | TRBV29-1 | CSVSGTTDTQYF
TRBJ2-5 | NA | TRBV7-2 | CASSFPGGYQETQYF
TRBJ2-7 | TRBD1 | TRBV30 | CAWSPAGTGRYEQYF
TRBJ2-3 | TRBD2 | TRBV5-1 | CASRTSATWADTQYF
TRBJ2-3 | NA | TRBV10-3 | CAISESLAPDTQYF
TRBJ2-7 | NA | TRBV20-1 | CSARVLLRGSTYEQYF
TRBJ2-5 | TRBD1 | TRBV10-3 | CAIKTGESETQYF
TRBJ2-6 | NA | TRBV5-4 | CASSLGSSSGANVLTF